Each of the 27 T cell receptor beta chains below was sequenced from the same sample in a study of response to subunit inactivated influenza vaccine. TCRdb analysed the RT-PCR reads with MiXCR anew, one entry per CDR3 protein. The data contain 630,000 or so distinct CDR3 sequences, around 14% of them singletons. The material sequenced was PBMCs from blood, taken about 11 days after vaccination. These receptors were taken from a man aged 45-65 years who received an inactivated influenza vaccine.

The V call is TRBV18, the J call TRBJ2-3; D ambiguous. CDR1 is KGHSH, CDR2 LQKENI, per germline. The germline V and J ends were trimmed by 5 bases and 6 bases, with 9 bases remaining between them. The CDR3 extends over 12 amino acids. The CDR3, as DNA: TGTGCCAGCTCAGACCAACTTGATACGCAGTATTTT. Translated: CASSDQLDTQYF.

This clonotype was detected many times. The chain joins TRBV2 to TRBJ2-5; D unresolved. CDR3 length: 14 amino acids. The V gene lost 7 bases and the J gene lost 4 bases, with 16 bases spanning the gap. Germline V gene data show CDR1 as SNHLY and CDR2 as FYNNEI. The CDR3 protein is CASTQRVGAETQYF. The CDR3 nucleotides read TGTGCCAGCACCCAGAGAGTGGGTGCAGAGACCCAGTACTTC.

The chain is built from TRBV20-1 and TRBJ2-7, with a weak D call TRBD1 (6 bases). The CDR3 runs 13 residues. Per the germline V gene, CDR1 is DFQATT and CDR2 is SNEGSKA (reference sequence). V lost 5 bases to trimming and J lost 6 bases, with 17 bases between them. CDR3 nucleotide sequence: TGCAGTGCTCACAGGGCCCTGGGGAGCGAGCAGTACTTC. Its protein is CSAHRALGSEQYF.

In DNA, the CDR3 is TGTGCCAGCAGCTTAGGGCAGGGGAGACGTACGTATGGCTACACCTTC. This gives the protein CASSLGQGRRTYGYTF. This rearrangement joins TRBV7-2 to TRBJ1-2; D possibly corresponds to TRBD1 (6 bases). V was shortened by 1 base and J by 5 bases, with 17 bases between the two germline ends. Germline CDR1 reads SGHTA; CDR2 reads FQGNSA. The CDR3 has 16 amino acids.

This clonotype was recorded at least ten times. V and J are TRBV6-5 and TRBJ2-7; D is perhaps TRBD1 or TRBD2 (6 bases each). Trimming left V 3 bases short and J 1 base short, with 10 bases between. The CDR3 is made up of 14 amino acids. Germline lookup yields CDR1 MNHEY and CDR2 SVGAGI. The CDR3, as DNA: TGTGCCAGCAGTTATAGCGGACAGTCCTACGAGCAGTACTTC. It codes for CASSYSGQSYEQYF.

This chain joins TRBV7-2 and TRBJ2-1, with D unclear. V was trimmed by 6 bases and J by 5 bases, leaving 11 bases between them. The germline gives CDR1 SGHTA, CDR2 FQGNSA. This CDR3 comprises 13 residues. CDR3 region: CASSQPQDNEQFF. As DNA, the CDR3 is TGTGCCAGCAGTCAGCCTCAGGACAATGAGCAGTTCTTC.

This clonotype has only a few counts. The V gene is TRBV20-1, the J gene TRBJ2-3, with 13 bases lining up with TRBD2. The CDR3 is 18 residues long. Trimming took 1 base from V and 5 from J; bases not matched to a gene: 12. Germline V gene lookup returns CDR1 DFQATT and CDR2 SNEGSKA (reference sequence). The CDR3 nucleotides read TGCAGTGCTAGAGGTTGGACTAGCGGGAGCAGTTGGGAAGATACGCAGTATTTT. This encodes CSARGWTSGSSWEDTQYF.

In this sample, this clonotype turned up a few times. CDR3 region: CASSLGRRSGTGELFF. The CDR3 DNA sequence: TGTGCCAGCAGCTTGGGGCGGCGGAGCGGAACCGGGGAGCTGTTTTTT. The chain has TRBV5-5 and TRBJ2-2; D perhaps matches TRBD2 (5 bases). V was clipped by 0 bases and J by 5 bases, with 14 bases between them. The CDR3 covers 16 residues. The germline CDR1 and CDR2 sequences are SGHKS and YYEKEE (reference sequence).

Note on this clonotype: A read error may explain this, as a much larger clone is one base away. V gene TRBV5-1 combines with J gene TRBJ1-1; D not resolved. The CDR3 has 13 residues. Looked up from germline, CDR1 is SGHRS and CDR2 is YFSETQ. CDR3 nucleotide sequence: TGCGCCAGCAGCTTGAGTATGAACACTAAAGCTTTCTTT. Translating gives CASSLSMNTKAFF. Supplemented by reference TRBV5-1 and TRBJ1-1, the full variable domain reads KAGVTQTPRYLIKTRGQQVTLSCSPISGHRSVSWYQQTPGQGLQFLFEYFSETQRNKGNFPGRFSGRQFSNSRSEMNVSTLELGDSALYLCASSLSMNTKAFFGQGTRLTVV.

The chain recombines TRBV12-3 or TRBV12-4 with TRBJ1-1; no reliable D call. There are 13 residues in the CDR3. Trimming shortened V by 8 bases and J by 4 bases, and 14 bases separated the two germline ends. This chain's CDR3 is CASETGGITEAFF. The CDR3 nucleotides are TGTGCCAGCGAGACGGGTGGGATCACTGAAGCTTTCTTT.

This chain connects TRBV11-2 to TRBJ2-3, with 11 nucleotides matching TRBD2. The V segment lost 6 bases and the J segment 2 bases; nucleotides outside the gene matches: 7. The germline gives CDR1 SGHAT, CDR2 FQNNGV. CDR3 length: 16 amino acids. Here the CDR3 DNA reads TGTGCCAGCAGTAAAAGACTAGCGGGAATCACAGATACGCAGTATTTT. Protein: CASSKRLAGITDTQYF.

This clonotype has a handful of counts. This sequence joins TRBV11-2 and TRBJ2-5, with 12 positions matching TRBD2. This CDR3 is built from 19 residues. Germline V gives CDR1 SGHAT, CDR2 FQNNGV. V was pared by 6 bases and J by 4 bases, with 18 bases of the junction left unmatched. The CDR3 loop is CASSSRLAGEHSLGETQYF. CDR3 nucleotide sequence: TGTGCCAGCAGTTCCCGACTAGCGGGGGAGCATTCCTTGGGAGAGACCCAGTACTTC. Filled out from reference TRBV11-2 and TRBJ2-5, the complete variable domain reads EAGVAQSPRYKIIEKRQSVAFWCNPISGHATLYWYQQILGQGPKLLIQFQNNGVVDDSQLPKDRFSAERLKGVDSTLKIQPAKLEDSAVYLCASSSRLAGEHSLGETQYFGPGTRLLVL.

The chain has TRBV28 and TRBJ1-2; 7 nucleotides align to TRBD1. The CDR3 loop spans 14 amino acids. Germline V gives CDR1 MDHEN, CDR2 SYDVKM. Trimming took 6 bases from V and 3 from J; bases not matched to a gene: 7. The CDR3 spells CASRNRGFDYGYTF. The DNA of the CDR3 is TGTGCCAGCAGAAACAGGGGATTCGACTATGGCTACACCTTC.

V usage is TRBV7-8 and J usage is TRBJ2-5, with 8 nucleotides matching TRBD2. CDR1 is SGHVS and CDR2 is FQNEAQ in the germline V gene. After removal of 3 bases from V and 0 bases from J, the junction contained 3 bases not matched to a gene. The CDR3 runs to 15 residues. The CDR3 DNA is TGTGCCAGCAGCTTGACTAGCGCTTACCAAGAGACCCAGTACTTC. It is translated as CASSLTSAYQETQYF.

This clonotype was recorded a few times. The V gene is TRBV7-2, the J gene TRBJ2-1, with D maybe TRBD2 (6 bases). The ends were cut back, 5 bases at V and 3 bases at J, with 17 bases in the middle. CDR1 is SGHTA, CDR2 FQGNSA, per germline. The CDR3 loop spans 16 amino acids. The CDR3 protein is CASSQQTGVVYNEQFF. CDR3 nucleotide sequence: TGTGCCAGCAGCCAGCAGACGGGGGTCGTCTACAATGAGCAGTTCTTC.

V is TRBV29-1 and J is TRBJ1-1; a possible D gene is TRBD1 (5 bases). This CDR3 contains 12 residues. Deletions cut 5 bases from V and 1 base from J, with 8 bases between. Germline CDR1 and CDR2: SQVTM and ANQGSEA. This CDR3 reads CSVRGQNTEAFF. The CDR3 bases are TGCAGCGTTCGTGGACAGAACACTGAAGCTTTCTTT. Looking up the rest from reference TRBV29-1 and TRBJ1-1 gives the full variable domain: SAVISQKPSRDICQRGTSLTIQCQVDSQVTMMFWYRQQPGQSLTLIATANQGSEATYESGFVIDKFPISRPNLTFSTLTVSNMSPEDSSIYLCSVRGQNTEAFFGQGTRLTVV.

The chain joins TRBV7-9 to TRBJ1-1, with D maybe TRBD1 (6 bases). Germline-derived CDR1 and CDR2 are SEHNR and FQNEAQ (reference sequence). The CDR3 sequence is 12 residues long. Trimming stripped 4 bases from V and 8 bases from J, with 11 bases between. The CDR3 DNA sequence: TGTGCCAGCAGCTATACAGGGAGGGAAGCTTTCTTT. It codes for CASSYTGREAFF.

The chain couples TRBV12-3 or TRBV12-4 to TRBJ2-5; no reliable D call. V lost 3 bases, J lost 4 bases, and 6 bases lay in between. The CDR3 contains 12 residues. CDR3 coding DNA: TGTGCCAGCAGTTTCCCCCTAGAGACCCAGTACTTC. Translated: CASSFPLETQYF.

The CDR3 loop reads CASSPYRPPTYEQYF. In nucleotides, the CDR3 is TGTGCCAGCTCACCGTACAGGCCCCCTACCTACGAGCAGTACTTC. The gene calls are TRBV18 and TRBJ2-7; D is possibly TRBD1 (5 bases). V was pared by 3 bases and J by 2 bases, with 14 bases between. The CDR3 is made up of 15 amino acids. CDR1 KGHSH and CDR2 LQKENI come from the germline V gene.

The chain uses TRBV5-1 and TRBJ2-1; maybe TRBD2 (5 bases). The CDR3 length is 14 residues. Germline CDR1 is SGHRS and CDR2 is YFSETQ. Trimming took off 4 bases at V and 2 bases at J, with 10 bases between the two ends. The DNA for the CDR3 is TGCGCCAGCAGCCTGGAGGTTCCCTACAATGAGCAGTTCTTC. It translates to CASSLEVPYNEQFF.

The sample holds a few counts of this clonotype. The chain is built from TRBV12-3 or TRBV12-4 and TRBJ2-7; TRBD1 or TRBD2 may be the D gene (5 bases each). The germline V and J ends were trimmed by 3 bases and 6 bases, with 12 bases remaining between them. The CDR3 consists of 13 residues. The CDR3 nucleotides are TGTGCCAGCAGTTTCTTCCGGGACGGCGAGCAGTACTTC. Translated, it gives CASSFFRDGEQYF.

This clonotype was counted only a few times. The chain employs TRBV6-1 and TRBJ1-4; D is unresolved. Germline CDR1 MNHNS, CDR2 SASEGT. CDR3 size: 15 residues. Trimming took off 9 bases at V and 8 bases at J, with 22 bases between the two ends. CDR3 region: CASSRAPAGKEKLFF. CDR3 bases: TGTGCCAGTTCTCGGGCCCCAGCTGGAAAAGAAAAACTGTTTTTT.

Only a few counts were recorded for this clonotype. The chain employs TRBV2 and TRBJ1-2, with D uncertain. CDR3 length equals 10 residues. CDR1 SNHLY and CDR2 FYNNEI come from the germline V gene. V shed 6 bases and J shed 8 bases, with 7 bases lying between them. The CDR3 loop reads CASSSGGYTF. The CDR3 nucleotides are TGTGCCAGCAGCTCAGGCGGCTACACCTTC. The entire variable domain, with the rest obtained from reference TRBV2 and TRBJ1-2, is as follows: EPEVTQTPSHQVTQMGQEVILRCVPISNHLYFYWYRQILGQKVEFLVSFYNNEISEKSEIFDDQFSVERPDGSNFTLKIRSTKLEDSAMYFCASSSGGYTFGSGTRLTVV.

This clonotype appeared a few times. The chain is built from TRBV5-1 and TRBJ1-1, with 9 bases matching TRBD1. V was pared by 0 bases and J by 6 bases, with 12 bases of the junction left unmatched. From germline, CDR1 is SGHRS and CDR2 YFSETQ. The CDR3 has 17 amino acids. Here the CDR3 DNA reads TGCGCCAGCAGCTTGGCCACAGGGGGCGCGAGCAGGGCTGAAGCTTTCTTT. Residues: CASSLATGGASRAEAFF.

This clonotype was recorded a few times. The rearrangement links TRBV20-1 to TRBJ2-7, with D tentatively TRBD1 or TRBD2 (5 bases each). The germline V gene has CDR1 DFQATT and CDR2 SNEGSKA (reference sequence). The CDR3 spans 14 residues. V dropped 6 bases and J dropped 3 bases, with 18 bases sitting between them. The CDR3 bases are TGCAGTGCAACCCCGAGAGGGGACCGCTACGAGCAGTACTTC. It is translated as CSATPRGDRYEQYF.

V and J are TRBV5-1 and TRBJ2-7, with D tentatively TRBD2 (6 bases). This CDR3 comprises 14 residues. CDR1 is SGHRS and CDR2 is YFSETQ in the germline V gene. V was clipped by 0 bases and J by 7 bases, with 14 bases between them. The CDR3 sequence: CASSLGSGVIEQYF. In DNA, the CDR3 is TGCGCCAGCAGCTTGGGATCGGGGGTGATTGAGCAGTACTTC.

The CDR3 region is CATGRGGDTDTQYF. CDR3 bases: TGTGCCACTGGACGGGGGGGGGACACAGATACGCAGTATTTT. The chain joins TRBV10-3 to TRBJ2-3, with 8 bases identical to TRBD2. J gave up 2 bases and V 10 bases, and 8 bases lay outside the gene matches. Germline-derived CDR1 and CDR2 are ENHRY and SYGVKD. The CDR3 consists of 14 residues.